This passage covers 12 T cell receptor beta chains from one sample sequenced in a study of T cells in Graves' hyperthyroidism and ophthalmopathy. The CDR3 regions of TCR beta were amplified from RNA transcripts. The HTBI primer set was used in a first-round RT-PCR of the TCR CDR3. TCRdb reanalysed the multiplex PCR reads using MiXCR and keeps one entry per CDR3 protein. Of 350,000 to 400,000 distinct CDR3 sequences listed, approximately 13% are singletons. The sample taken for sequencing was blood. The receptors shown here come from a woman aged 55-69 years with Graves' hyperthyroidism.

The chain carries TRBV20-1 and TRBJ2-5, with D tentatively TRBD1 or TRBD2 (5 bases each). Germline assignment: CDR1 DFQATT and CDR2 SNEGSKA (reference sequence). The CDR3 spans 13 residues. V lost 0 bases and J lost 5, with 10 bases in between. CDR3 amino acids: CSARDRGAETQYF. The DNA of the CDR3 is TGCAGTGCTAGAGATCGGGGCGCGGAGACCCAGTACTTC.

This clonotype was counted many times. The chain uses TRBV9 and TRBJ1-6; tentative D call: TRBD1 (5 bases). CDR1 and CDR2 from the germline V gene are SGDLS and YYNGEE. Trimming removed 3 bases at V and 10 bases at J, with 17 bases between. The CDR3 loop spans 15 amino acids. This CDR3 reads CASSETGEANSPLHF. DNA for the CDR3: TGTGCCAGCAGCGAGACGGGGGAGGCGAACTCACCCCTCCACTTT.

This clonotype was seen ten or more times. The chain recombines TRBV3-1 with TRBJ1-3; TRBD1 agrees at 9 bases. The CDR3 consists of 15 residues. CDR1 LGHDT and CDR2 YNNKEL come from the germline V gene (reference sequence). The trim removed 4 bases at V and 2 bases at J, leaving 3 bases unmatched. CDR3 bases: TGTGCCAGCAGCCCTCGGACAGGGGCTGGAAACACCATATATTTT. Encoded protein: CASSPRTGAGNTIYF. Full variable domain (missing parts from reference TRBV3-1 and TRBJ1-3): DTAVSQTPKYLVTQMGNDKSIKCEQNLGHDTMYWYKQDSKKFLKIMFSYNNKELIINETVPNRFSPKSPDKAHLNLHINSLELGDSAVYFCASSPRTGAGNTIYFGEGSWLTVV.

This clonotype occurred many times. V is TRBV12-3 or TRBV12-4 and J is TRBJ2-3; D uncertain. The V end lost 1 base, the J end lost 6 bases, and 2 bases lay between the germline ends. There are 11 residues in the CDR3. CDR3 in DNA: TGTGCCAGCAGTTTAGTGGATACGCAGTATTTT. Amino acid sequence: CASSLVDTQYF.

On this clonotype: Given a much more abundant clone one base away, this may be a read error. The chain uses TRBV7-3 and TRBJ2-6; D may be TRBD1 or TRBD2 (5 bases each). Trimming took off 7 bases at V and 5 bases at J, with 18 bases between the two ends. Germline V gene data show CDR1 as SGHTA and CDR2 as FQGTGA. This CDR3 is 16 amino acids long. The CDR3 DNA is TGTGCCAGCACCCCGTCGGGGCCTTCTAGGGCCAACGTCCTGACTTTC. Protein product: CASTPSGPSRANVLTF.

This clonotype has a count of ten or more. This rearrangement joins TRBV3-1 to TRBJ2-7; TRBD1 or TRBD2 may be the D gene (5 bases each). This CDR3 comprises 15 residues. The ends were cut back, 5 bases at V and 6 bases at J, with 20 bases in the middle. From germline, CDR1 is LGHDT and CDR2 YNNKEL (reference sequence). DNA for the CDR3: TGTGCCAGCAGCGGGGTGAACGGGGCTCCCCCCGAGCAGTACTTC. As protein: CASSGVNGAPPEQYF.

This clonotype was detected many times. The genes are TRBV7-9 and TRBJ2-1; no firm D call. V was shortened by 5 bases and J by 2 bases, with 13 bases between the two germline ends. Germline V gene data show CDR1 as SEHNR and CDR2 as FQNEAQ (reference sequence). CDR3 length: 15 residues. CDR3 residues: CASSPPAGAYNEQFF. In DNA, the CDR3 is TGTGCCAGCAGCCCGCCGGCAGGAGCCTACAATGAGCAGTTCTTC.

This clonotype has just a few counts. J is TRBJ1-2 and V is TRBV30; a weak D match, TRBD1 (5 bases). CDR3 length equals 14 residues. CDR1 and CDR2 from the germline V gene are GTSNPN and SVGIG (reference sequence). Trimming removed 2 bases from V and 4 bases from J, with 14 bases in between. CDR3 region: CAWSLDSLFYGYTF. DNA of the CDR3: TGTGCCTGGAGTCTCGACAGCCTCTTCTATGGCTACACCTTC.

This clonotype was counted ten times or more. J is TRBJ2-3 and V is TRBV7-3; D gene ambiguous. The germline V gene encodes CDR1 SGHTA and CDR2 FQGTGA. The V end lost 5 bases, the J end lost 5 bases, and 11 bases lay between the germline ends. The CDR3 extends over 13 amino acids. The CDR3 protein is CASSQSWGDTQYF. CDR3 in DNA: TGTGCCAGCAGCCAATCGTGGGGAGATACGCAGTATTTT.

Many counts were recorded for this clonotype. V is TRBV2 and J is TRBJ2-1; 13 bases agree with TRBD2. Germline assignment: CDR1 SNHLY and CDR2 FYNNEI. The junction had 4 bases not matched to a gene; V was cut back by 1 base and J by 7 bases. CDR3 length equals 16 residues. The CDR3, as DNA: TGTGCCAGCAGTGAAGTCGGGACTAGCGGGACTAATGAGCAGTTCTTC. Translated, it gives CASSEVGTSGTNEQFF.

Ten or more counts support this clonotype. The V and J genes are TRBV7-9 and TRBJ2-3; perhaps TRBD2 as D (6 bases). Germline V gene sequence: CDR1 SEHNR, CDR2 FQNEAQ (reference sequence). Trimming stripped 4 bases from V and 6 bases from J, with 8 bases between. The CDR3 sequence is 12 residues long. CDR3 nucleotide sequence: TGTGCCAGCAGCTGGAGGGAGGATACGCAGTATTTT. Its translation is CASSWREDTQYF.

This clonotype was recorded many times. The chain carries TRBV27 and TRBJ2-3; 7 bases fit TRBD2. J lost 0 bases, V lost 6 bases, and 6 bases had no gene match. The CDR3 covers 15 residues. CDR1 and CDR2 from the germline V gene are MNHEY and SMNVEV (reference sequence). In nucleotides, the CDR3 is TGTGCCAGCAGCCAGAGGCGGGAGAGCACAGATACGCAGTATTTT. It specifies CASSQRRESTDTQYF.